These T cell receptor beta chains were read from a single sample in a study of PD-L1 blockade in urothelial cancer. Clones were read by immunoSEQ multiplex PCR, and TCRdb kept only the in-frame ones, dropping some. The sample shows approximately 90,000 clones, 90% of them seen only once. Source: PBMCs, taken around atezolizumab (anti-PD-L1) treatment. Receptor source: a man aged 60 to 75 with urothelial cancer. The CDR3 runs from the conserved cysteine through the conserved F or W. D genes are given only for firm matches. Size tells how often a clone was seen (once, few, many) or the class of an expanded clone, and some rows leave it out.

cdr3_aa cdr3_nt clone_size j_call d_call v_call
CASSLSGGALSGYTF TGTGCCAGCAGTTTATCAGGGGGCGCCTTGAGTGGCTACACCTTC . TRBJ1-2 TRBD1 TRBV28
CASSQDEGAEAFF TGCGCCAGCAGCCAAGATGAGGGGGCTGAAGCTTTCTTT . TRBJ1-1 . TRBV4-3
CASIMRPGLANEQFF TGTGCCAGTATCATGAGACCGGGACTAGCAAATGAGCAGTTCTTC . TRBJ2-1 TRBD2 TRBV19
CASSSLAGQGIQETQYF TGTGCCAGCAGCTCTTTGGCCGGGCAGGGGATACAAGAGACCCAGTACTTC . TRBJ2-5 . TRBV5-4
CASSEQRGVGNEQFF TGCGCCAGCAGTGAACAGCGGGGGGTGGGGAATGAGCAGTTCTTC . TRBJ2-1 TRBD2 TRBV10-2
CASSQEAKSTDTQYF TGTGCCAGCAGCCAAGAGGCCAAGAGCACAGATACGCAGTATTTT . TRBJ2-3 . TRBV4-2
CASSAQGTSGSADTQYF TGTGCCAGCAGCGCACAAGGGACTAGCGGGAGTGCAGATACGCAGTATTTT . TRBJ2-3 TRBD2 TRBV9
CASSPTGVETQYF TGTGCCAGCAGCCCTACAGGGGTAGAGACCCAGTACTTC . TRBJ2-5 TRBD1 TRBV13
CASSSIAGGPANIQYF TGTGCCAGCAGTTCAATAGCGGGAGGGCCTGCGAACATTCAGTACTTC . TRBJ2-4 TRBD2 TRBV11-2
CASSLRGQGVGAFF TGTGCCAGCAGCTTAAGGGGACAGGGTGTGGGAGCTTTCTTT . TRBJ1-1 TRBD1 TRBV7-2
CAVGGARTSNQPQHF TGTGCCGTGGGGGGGGCGCGGACTAGCAATCAGCCCCAGCATTTT . TRBJ1-5 . TRBV30
CASSFSGGATDTQYF TGCGCCAGCAGCTTTAGCGGGGGGGCTACAGATACGCAGTATTTT . TRBJ2-3 TRBD2 TRBV5-1
CASSLTGTAEAFF TGTGCCAGCAGCCTCACGGGGACAGCTGAAGCTTTCTTT . TRBJ1-1 TRBD1 TRBV7-3
CASSPRGGTENYNEQFF TGTGCCAGCAGTCCCCGAGGTGGGACAGAAAATTACAATGAGCAGTTCTTC . TRBJ2-1 TRBD1 TRBV25-1
CASSHLSGDEQYF TGCGCCAGCAGCCATCTATCGGGGGACGAGCAGTACTTC . TRBJ2-7 . TRBV4-3
CASSQVLASLAKNIQYF TGCGCCAGCAGCCAAGTCTTGGCTAGCCTAGCCAAAAACATTCAGTACTTC . TRBJ2-4 . TRBV4-3
CASSWGASGGGRTDTQYF TGCGCCAGCAGCTGGGGAGCCTCGGGGGGCGGTAGGACAGATACGCAGTATTTT . TRBJ2-3 . TRBV5-1
CASSLTRNTEAFF TGCGCCAGCAGCCTTACTCGAAACACTGAAGCTTTCTTT once TRBJ1-1 . TRBV10-1
CASSMGGLIEAFF TGTGCCAGTAGTATGGGAGGGCTCATTGAAGCTTTCTTT . TRBJ1-1 . TRBV19
CASSPVYSNQPQHF TGTGCCAGCAGTCCAGTGTATAGCAATCAGCCCCAGCATTTT . TRBJ1-5 . TRBV7-9
CASSDSYSNQPQHF TGTGCCAGTTCGGACAGCTATAGCAATCAGCCCCAGCATTTT . TRBJ1-5 . TRBV19
CASSGTGGGDTEAFF TGTGCCAGCAGTGGGACAGGGGGAGGGGACACTGAAGCTTTCTTT few TRBJ1-1 TRBD1 TRBV6-5
CASSLARTVPGANVLTF TGTGCCAGCAGTTTAGCCCGGACAGTCCCTGGGGCCAACGTCCTGACTTTC . TRBJ2-6 . TRBV28
CASSYTNTDTQYF TGTGCCAGCAGTTACACAAACACAGATACGCAGTATTTT . TRBJ2-3 . TRBV27
CASSLSGGGGNEQFF TGTGCCAGCAGCTTAAGCGGGGGGGGCGGCAATGAGCAGTTCTTC . TRBJ2-1 TRBD2 TRBV7-3
CSVGTGSSYEQYF TGCAGCGTTGGGACAGGGAGTTCCTACGAGCAGTACTTC . TRBJ2-7 TRBD1 TRBV29-1
CASSTGDYGYTF TGTGCCAGCTCCACAGGGGATTATGGCTACACCTTC . TRBJ1-2 TRBD1 TRBV18
CASSLGQGRAEKLFF TGCGCCAGCAGCTTAGGACAGGGTCGGGCTGAAAAACTGTTTTTT . TRBJ1-4 TRBD1 TRBV5-1
CASSLMLSSYNSPLHF TGTGCCAGCAGCTTAATGCTTAGCTCCTATAATTCACCCCTCCACTTT few TRBJ1-6 . TRBV7-2
CASSRRTGVGQPQHF TGTGCCAGCAGCCGTCGGACAGGGGTCGGTCAGCCCCAGCATTTT . TRBJ1-5 TRBD1 TRBV27
CAWSVRRRGGYTF TGTGCCTGGAGTGTACGTCGTAGGGGTGGCTACACCTTC . TRBJ1-2 . TRBV30
CASSPGAGSDNEQFF TGCGCCAGCAGCCCGGGAGCGGGATCCGACAATGAGCAGTTCTTC . TRBJ2-1 TRBD2 TRBV4-3
CASSPESSGELFF TGTGCCAGCAGCCCCGAGAGCTCTGGGGAGCTGTTTTTT . TRBJ2-2 . TRBV11-2
CASSDRGWSGANVLTF TGTGCCAGCAGCGACAGGGGGTGGTCTGGGGCCAACGTCCTGACTTTC . TRBJ2-6 TRBD1 TRBV28
CASSLTSGSMNIQYF TGTGCCAGCAGCCTGACTAGCGGGAGCATGAACATTCAGTACTTC . TRBJ2-4 TRBD2 TRBV5-4
CASRTGLENTIYF TGTGCCAGCAGAACAGGGTTGGAGAACACCATATATTTT . TRBJ1-3 . TRBV6-1
CAISESAGGGETQYF TGTGCCATCAGTGAGTCGGCGGGGGGAGGGGAGACCCAGTACTTC . TRBJ2-5 TRBD2 TRBV10-3
CASSLTPRGIGERDIVEQYF TGTGCCAGCAGCTTAACCCCGAGGGGTATTGGTGAGCGGGACATTGTAGAGCAGTACTTC . TRBJ2-7 . TRBV7-3
CASSLGGGGTDTQYF TGTGCCAGCAGCTTGGGGGGGGGCGGCACAGATACGCAGTATTTT . TRBJ2-3 . TRBV5-6
CASSLQTTGELFF TGTGCCAGCAGCCTACAGACCACCGGGGAGCTGTTTTTT . TRBJ2-2 . TRBV14
CASSQTLTTGSPQHF TGCGCCAGCAGCCAGACTCTAACAACGGGTTCGCCCCAGCATTTT . TRBJ1-5 . TRBV4-3
CASRTGGGTYEQYF TGTGCCAGCAGGACAGGGGGCGGGACCTACGAGCAGTACTTC . TRBJ2-7 . TRBV21-1
CASSRQGVPVYGYTF TGTGCCAGCAGCCGTCAAGGGGTTCCCGTCTATGGCTACACCTTC once TRBJ1-2 . TRBV7-2
CASSATRGWLNGGELFF TGTGCCAGCAGCGCGACCAGGGGATGGCTTAACGGCGGGGAGCTGTTTTTT . TRBJ2-2 . TRBV11-3
CASSQELAGGPRADTQYF TGTGCCAGCAGCCAAGAGCTAGCGGGGGGGCCTAGGGCAGATACGCAGTATTTT . TRBJ2-3 TRBD2 TRBV4-2
CASSFLPAGSANYGYTF TGTGCCAGCAGCTTCCTGCCAGCGGGGTCTGCTAACTATGGCTACACCTTC . TRBJ1-2 . TRBV7-2
CASSRRGVSNQPQHF TGTGCCTCAAGTAGACGGGGGGTTAGCAATCAGCCCCAGCATTTT . TRBJ1-5 . TRBV30
CAISSTGVSTEAFF TGTGCCATCAGCTCGACAGGGGTTAGTACTGAAGCTTTCTTT . TRBJ1-1 TRBD1 TRBV10-3